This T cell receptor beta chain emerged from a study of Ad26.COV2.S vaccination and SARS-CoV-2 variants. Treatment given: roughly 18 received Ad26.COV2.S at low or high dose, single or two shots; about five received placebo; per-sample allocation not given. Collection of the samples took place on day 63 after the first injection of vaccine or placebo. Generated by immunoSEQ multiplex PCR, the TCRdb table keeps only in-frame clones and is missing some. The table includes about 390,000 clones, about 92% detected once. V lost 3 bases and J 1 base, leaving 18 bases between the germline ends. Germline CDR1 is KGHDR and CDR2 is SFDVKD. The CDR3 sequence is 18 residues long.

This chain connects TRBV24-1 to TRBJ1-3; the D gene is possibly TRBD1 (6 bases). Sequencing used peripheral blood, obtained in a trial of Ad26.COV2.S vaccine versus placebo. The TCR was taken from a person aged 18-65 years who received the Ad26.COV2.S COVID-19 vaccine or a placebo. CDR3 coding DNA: TGTGCCACCAGTGATCCCTCGGGGGGGGGCGCTTCTGGAAACACCATATATTTT. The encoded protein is CATSDPSGGGASGNTIYF.